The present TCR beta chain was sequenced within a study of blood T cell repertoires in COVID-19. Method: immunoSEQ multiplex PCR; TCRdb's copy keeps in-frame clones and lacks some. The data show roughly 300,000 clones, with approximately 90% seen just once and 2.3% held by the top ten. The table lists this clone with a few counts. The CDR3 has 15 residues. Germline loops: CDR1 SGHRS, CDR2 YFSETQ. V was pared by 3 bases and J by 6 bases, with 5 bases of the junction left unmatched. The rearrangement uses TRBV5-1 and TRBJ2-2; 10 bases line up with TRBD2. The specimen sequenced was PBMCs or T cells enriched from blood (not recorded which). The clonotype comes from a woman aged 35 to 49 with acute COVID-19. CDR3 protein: CASSYTSGTPGELFF. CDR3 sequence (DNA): TGCGCCAGCAGCTATACTAGCGGGACGCCCGGGGAGCTGTTTTTT.